This T cell receptor (beta chain) was recorded in a study of T cell changes during pregnancy in multiple sclerosis. TCRdb's table, derived via immunoSEQ multiplex PCR, lists solely in-frame clones and lacks some. The sample includes fewer than 65,000 clones, 85% to 95% of them seen just once. The sequence derives from a female donor with multiple sclerosis, enrolled in a pregnancy study. This specimen consisted of peripheral blood, obtained in the second trimester of pregnancy.

The CDR3 region is CASGRGSGRVEQFF. DNA of the CDR3: TGTGCCAGTGGGAGGGGTAGCGGGAGGGTTGAGCAGTTCTTC. V gene TRBV19 combines with J gene TRBJ2-1; 11 bases line up with TRBD2. The junction had 9 bases not matched to a gene; V was cut back by 8 bases and J by 9 bases. CDR1 is LNHDA and CDR2 is SQIVND in the germline V gene (reference sequence). CDR3 length: 14 amino acids.